This T cell receptor beta chain came from a study of shared clonotypes between healthy human individuals. An even split of each subset's genomic DNA across several immunoSEQ plates was performed. The assay was immunoSEQ multiplex PCR, and TCRdb's table has in-frame clones only and misses some. The sample consists of fewer than 700,000 clones, roughly 72% of them appearing once. For this clone: Its cognate antigen is unknown. Other nucleotide sequences in the sample specify the same CDR3.

CDR3 length: 15 amino acids. V lost 6 bases to trimming and J lost 1 base; unmatched junction nucleotides: 8. CDR1 is MNHEY, CDR2 SMNVEV, per germline (reference sequence). Broader study findings: Few donors restricted represented genetic and exposure-history diversity. The authors expected sequencing depth to affect clonotype sharing among donors.

The sequenced sample consisted of PBMCs. This TCR was sampled from a woman aged 40 to 49 in good health. Some clones in this sample may be carry-over from other donors' samples. J is TRBJ2-7 and V is TRBV27; 8 positions match TRBD2. CDR3 bases: TGTGCCAGCAGCCTTGGCACTAGCGGTTCCTACGAGCAGTACTTC. Protein: CASSLGTSGSYEQYF.